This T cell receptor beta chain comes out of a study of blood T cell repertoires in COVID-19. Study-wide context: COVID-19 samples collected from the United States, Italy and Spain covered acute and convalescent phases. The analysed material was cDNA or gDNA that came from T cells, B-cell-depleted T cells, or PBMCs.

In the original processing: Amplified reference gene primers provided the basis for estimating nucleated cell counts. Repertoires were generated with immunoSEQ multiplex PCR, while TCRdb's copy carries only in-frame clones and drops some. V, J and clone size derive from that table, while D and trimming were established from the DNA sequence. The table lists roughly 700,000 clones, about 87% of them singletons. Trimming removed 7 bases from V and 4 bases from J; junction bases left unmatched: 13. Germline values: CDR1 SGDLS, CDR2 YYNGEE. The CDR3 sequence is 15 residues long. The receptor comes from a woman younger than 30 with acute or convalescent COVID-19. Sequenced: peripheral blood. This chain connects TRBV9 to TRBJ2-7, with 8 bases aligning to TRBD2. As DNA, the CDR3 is TGTGCCAGCTCACCGGGAGGGGACCCCACTTACGAGCAGTACTTC. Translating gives CASSPGGDPTYEQYF.